Listed below are T cell receptor beta chains from one sample, sequenced in a study of regulatory T cells in long-lasting Graves disease. Each CDR3 protein gets one entry after TCRdb re-called the multiplex PCR reads with MiXCR. Of 500,000 to 700,000 distinct CDR3 sequences in the sample, under 20% are singletons; the top ten hold 18%. This same sample was also part of a study on T cells in Graves' hyperthyroidism and ophthalmopathy.

The sample here was peripheral blood mononuclear cells (PBMCs), taken at new diagnosis, from a patient treated with antithyroid drugs. These receptors were collected from a woman under 40 with Graves disease. Each CDR3 is given with its conserved first and last residue. A D gene is named only where the DNA matches it firmly.

d_call v_call cdr3_aa
TRBD2 TRBV5-6 CASSSRLAGGPEISSGYEQYF
NA TRBV9 CASSASGQSAKNIQYF
NA TRBV4-1 CASSLRTDTTGELFF
NA TRBV5-1 CASSFVGETEAFF
NA TRBV18 CASSPPYSSYEQYF
NA TRBV6-1 CASSLSRTQTITHANTGELFF
NA TRBV6-1 CASSPRLERSDTQYF
TRBD1 TRBV20-1 CSARTGVYPNYGYTF
TRBD1 TRBV28 CASRQILLRDSSGNTIYF
TRBD1 TRBV30 CAADGGQGNNQPQHF
NA TRBV24-1 CATSDPALPNQPQHF
NA TRBV18 CASSSVEYAEKLFF
NA TRBV20-1 CSARDLAGGDTGELFF
TRBD1 TRBV18 CASSGQGFGSDEKFF
TRBD2 TRBV2 CASARLAGAGELFF
NA TRBV30 CAWKNTYAVWTEAFF
TRBD2 TRBV7-8 CASSPLAGGGQFF
NA TRBV12-3/TRBV12-4 CASSASDTEAFF
TRBD2 TRBV11-3 CASSTSGGKGQDTQYF
NA TRBV15 CATRRGGPDEQFF
TRBD1 TRBV27 CASSYGTATDTQYF
NA TRBV5-1 CASRVSAPRYEQYF
NA TRBV11-1 CASSSMGARGYTF
NA TRBV28 CASEGRSYEQYF
NA TRBV2 CASSYNSRGSTDTQYF
NA TRBV14 CASSQDGFYGYTF
TRBD1 TRBV25-1 CASSDPRDRATEAFF
NA TRBV28 CASTVTMNTEAFF
TRBD1 TRBV6-1 CASSEGQGAWGYTF
TRBD1 TRBV2 CAGPDRGPHNEQFF
NA TRBV20-1 CSARDPGRGNTEAFF
NA TRBV7-8 CASSPRGSYEQYF
NA TRBV9 CASSVVTAGELFF
NA TRBV28 CASSSPLGDRSPLHF
NA TRBV3-1 CASSQWENTEAFF
TRBD1 TRBV5-1 CASSLGDRAHGYTF
NA TRBV7-9 CASGSGPGRRNEQFF
TRBD1 TRBV20-1 CSAREMTGDHNGYTF
NA TRBV6-1 CASSHGGLTEAFF
TRBD1 TRBV27 CASSLSGGLNTEAFF
NA TRBV6-2/TRBV6-3 CASSESLVRYGHTF
NA TRBV2 CASSVTGTADNEQFF
NA TRBV6-1 CATLDRRPDVEQYF
NA TRBV7-8 CASSLQRAPGYGYTF
NA TRBV19 CASSMVAGSTDTQYF
TRBD1 TRBV28 CASSPSGQGAMRGYTF
TRBD1 TRBV11-2 CASSFEGTGFGYTF
NA TRBV13 CASSSTGTAKDEQFF
NA TRBV20-1 CSATTGQREQFF
NA TRBV30 CAWSVQGREQFF